The entry below describes one T cell receptor beta chain. Its antigen remains unknown. This sample is drawn from a study of blood T cells in healthy people across ages. General study results and limits: Diversity estimates drawn from one million T cells were deemed underestimates.

This CDR3 has 16 amino acids. Germline CDR1 is SEHNR and CDR2 is FQNEAQ (reference sequence). The V and J ends lost 5 bases and 4 bases, in that order; junction bases with no gene match: 5. Together with a sample-barcoded 5' primer, a J-beta primer mix was included in a second PCR lasting about 7 to 11 cycles. Using its own MiXCR run on the 5' RACE reads, TCRdb lists one record per CDR3 protein. The sample consists of under 1,100,000 distinct CDR3 sequences, roughly 24% of them appearing once. This sample was also put to use in a study of T cells of mothers and their children.

The source is a girl aged 2 to 9 in good health. This chain connects TRBV7-9 to TRBJ2-3; 14 bases fit TRBD2. Sequencing was carried out using blood. The CDR3 DNA reads as TGTGCCAGCAGCCCGGGGACTAGCGGGAGATCAGATACGCAGTATTTT. Translated, it gives CASSPGTSGRSDTQYF.